This T cell receptor beta chain was recorded in a study of shared clonotypes between healthy human individuals. Study at large: Serving as donors were a couple of women and a few men, whose ages spanned 18 to 49. Broader study findings: Since donors were few, the genetic and exposure-history diversity represented was limited.

Germline assignment: CDR1 SGHRS and CDR2 YFSETQ. CDR3 length: 15 residues. V shed 3 bases and J 2 bases; nucleotides not matched to a gene: 8. Healthy HIV-negative adults without recent acute infections or vaccinations served as donors. It was tens of millions of PBMCs that unsorted samples used for genomic DNA. Concerning this clone: Its antigen is not known.

TCRdb's table, derived via immunoSEQ multiplex PCR, lists solely in-frame clones and lacks some. This sample yields nearly 500,000 clones, of which 76% are seen a single time; 10% to 15% belongs to the top ten. The source material was PBMCs. The clonotype comes from a woman between 40 and 50 years old in good health. Some clones in this sample may be carry-over from other donors' samples. The chain uses TRBV5-1 and TRBJ2-7, with 7 positions matching TRBD2. CDR3 coding DNA: TGCGCCAGCAGCTCGGGGAGTCGGGGGGCCTACGAGCAGTACTTC. It is translated as CASSSGSRGAYEQYF. Full variable domain (missing parts from reference TRBV5-1 and TRBJ2-7): KAGVTQTPRYLIKTRGQQVTLSCSPISGHRSVSWYQQTPGQGLQFLFEYFSETQRNKGNFPGRFSGRQFSNSRSEMNVSTLELGDSALYLCASSSGSRGAYEQYFGPGTRLTVT.